Listed here are 25 T cell receptor beta chains from one sample, sequenced in a study of T cell responses to AZD1222 COVID-19 vaccine. Repertoires were generated with immunoSEQ multiplex PCR, while TCRdb's copy carries only in-frame clones and drops some. Seen here are some 200,000 clones, more than 70% observed once, and the top ten hold approximately 26%. This sample comprised peripheral blood, obtained 28 days after the second AZD1222 dose. The receptors shown here come from an adult who received the AZD1222 COVID-19 vaccine.

V gene TRBV5-1 combines with J gene TRBJ1-1; 9 bases map to TRBD1. V shed 4 bases and J 1 base; nucleotides not matched to a gene: 2. Germline-derived CDR1 and CDR2 are SGHRS and YFSETQ. This CDR3 contains 14 residues. The DNA for the CDR3 is TGCGCCAGCAGCATGGACAGGGGGAACACTGAAGCTTTCTTT. As protein: CASSMDRGNTEAFF.

This clone was recorded once. The chain joins TRBV19 to TRBJ1-5; D is ambiguous. The CDR3 has 15 amino acids. Trimming removed 3 bases from V and 0 bases from J, with 9 bases in between. In germline, CDR1 is LNHDA, CDR2 SQIVND (reference sequence). The DNA of the CDR3 is TGTGCCAGTAGTATTCGAGTTTATAGCAATCAGCCCCAGCATTTT. Protein product: CASSIRVYSNQPQHF.

The gene calls are TRBV6-4 and TRBJ2-3; D not certain. The V end lost 2 bases, the J end lost 2 bases, and 14 bases lay between the germline ends. The CDR3 runs 16 residues. Per germline, CDR1 MRHNA and CDR2 SNTAGT. CDR3 in DNA: TGTGCCAGCAGTGACGGGGTCACCCCCTTCACAGATACGCAGTATTTT. Amino acids: CASSDGVTPFTDTQYF.

V is TRBV15 and J is TRBJ1-5; unclear D gene. CDR1 LNHNV and CDR2 YYDKDF come from the germline V gene (reference sequence). V was shortened by 0 bases and J by 7 bases, with 13 bases between the two germline ends. The CDR3 consists of 15 residues. The DNA for the CDR3 is TGTGCCACCAGCAGAGATCGGCAGGTCTTCCAGCCCCAGCATTTT. It is translated as CATSRDRQVFQPQHF.

V is TRBV9 and J is TRBJ2-2, with TRBD1 as a possible D gene (6 bases). The V and J ends lost 0 bases and 1 base respectively, with 10 bases between them. Germline V gene lookup returns CDR1 SGDLS and CDR2 YYNGEE. This CDR3 spans 16 amino acids. CDR3 loop: CASSVARQVNTGELFF. The CDR3 DNA reads as TGTGCCAGCAGCGTAGCTCGACAGGTGAACACCGGGGAGCTGTTTTTT.

V and J are TRBV28 and TRBJ1-4, with TRBD1 matching over 8 bases. Unmatched junction bases numbered 12, after V lost 8 bases and J lost 10 bases. The germline CDR1 and CDR2 sequences are MDHEN and SYDVKM. The CDR3 covers 14 residues. CDR3 sequence: CASASSGGSVKLFF. The CDR3, as DNA: TGTGCCAGCGCCTCCTCAGGGGGCAGCGTAAAACTGTTTTTT.

This clone is a singleton in its sample. This chain links TRBV20-1 with TRBJ2-7, with D possibly being TRBD1 (6 bases). The CDR3 has 11 amino acids. Germline V lookup: CDR1 DFQATT, CDR2 SNEGSKA (reference sequence). The ends were cut back, 3 bases at V and 9 bases at J, with 12 bases in the middle. The DNA of the CDR3 is TGCAGTGCTAGCGAGGGGGAAGTGCAGTACTTC. As protein: CSASEGEVQYF.

This chain joins TRBV9 and TRBJ1-6; D is ambiguous. Germline lookup yields CDR1 SGDLS and CDR2 YYNGEE. CDR3 size: 15 residues. Trimming shortened V by 3 bases and J by 16 bases, and 23 bases separated the two germline ends. The CDR3 loop reads CASSALHDELGPLHF. The CDR3 bases are TGTGCCAGCAGCGCTCTACACGATGAACTAGGGCCTCTCCACTTT.

This clone was recorded only once. The gene calls are TRBV7-6 and TRBJ2-2, with a weak D call TRBD2 (6 bases). CDR1 SGHVS and CDR2 FNYEAQ come from the germline V gene. The CDR3 is made up of 16 amino acids. Trimming shortened V by 4 bases and J by 2 bases, and 14 bases separated the two germline ends. CDR3 nucleotide sequence: TGTGCCAGCAGCTCGACCCGGGACTCCAACACCGGGGAGCTGTTTTTT. This codes for CASSSTRDSNTGELFF.

V is TRBV5-4 and J is TRBJ2-3; D gene uncertain. Trimming pared 2 bases from V and 2 bases from J, leaving 6 bases between. The CDR3 contains 13 residues. The germline CDR1 and CDR2 sequences are SGHNT and YYREEE (reference sequence). The CDR3 DNA follows: TGTGCCAGCAGCTTCAAGGACACAGATACGCAGTATTTT. Translated: CASSFKDTDTQYF.

The chain couples TRBV27 to TRBJ2-1, with 7 bases aligning to TRBD2. Germline V CDR1 and CDR2: MNHEY, SMNVEV (reference sequence). The CDR3 loop spans 15 amino acids. With V trimmed by 7 bases and J by 0 bases, 6 bases remained unmatched. The CDR3 loop reads CASTSGMSSYNEQFF. The CDR3 DNA sequence: TGTGCCAGCACCAGCGGGATGAGCTCCTACAATGAGCAGTTCTTC.

The V gene is TRBV21-1, the J gene TRBJ1-1. TRBV21-1 is described as a pseudogene. The CDR3 runs 16 residues. In DNA form, the CDR3 reads TGTGCCAGCAGCTGGGGACCGGGGAAGCTAGTCACTGAAGCTTTCTTT. Encoded protein: CASSWGPGKLVTEAFF.

This clone was counted a single time. The V and J genes are TRBV6-5 and TRBJ1-5; 9 bases fit TRBD1. This CDR3 comprises 14 residues. Per the germline V gene, CDR1 is MNHEY and CDR2 is SVGAGI. CDR3 loop: CGTSTGGPNQPQHF. CDR3 DNA sequence: TGTGGGACCTCGACAGGGGGACCCAATCAGCCCCAGCATTTT.

The J gene is TRBJ2-7, the V gene TRBV27; the D gene is possibly TRBD1 (6 bases). With 4 bases removed from V and 2 bases from J, the gap between germline ends came to 9 bases. The CDR3 contains 13 residues. Germline V gene sequence: CDR1 MNHEY, CDR2 SMNVEV (reference sequence). In DNA form, the CDR3 reads TGTGCCAGCAGTTCGGGACAAACCTACGAGCAGTACTTC. This sequence encodes CASSSGQTYEQYF.

V usage is TRBV10-3 and J usage is TRBJ2-7, with 8 bases lining up with TRBD2. CDR1 ENHRY and CDR2 SYGVKD come from the germline V gene. V lost 3 bases and J lost 6; bases outside the gene matches: 1. CDR3 size: 12 residues. CDR3 in amino acids: CAISDAGGEQYF. In nucleotides, the CDR3 is TGTGCCATCAGTGATGCGGGGGGCGAGCAGTACTTC.

The chain combines TRBV6-2 or TRBV6-3 with TRBJ2-7, with TRBD1 matching over 8 bases. The J segment lost 3 bases and the V segment lost 4 bases, leaving 14 bases of the junction unmatched. This CDR3 has 17 amino acids. From germline, CDR1 is MNHEY and CDR2 SVGEGT. CDR3 protein: CASSSTTGARPVYEQYF. CDR3 DNA: TGTGCCAGCAGTTCCACGACAGGGGCCCGTCCGGTCTACGAGCAGTACTTC.

J is TRBJ1-2 and V is TRBV19; 10 bases map to TRBD1. Looked up from germline, CDR1 is LNHDA and CDR2 is SQIVND (reference sequence). The V segment lost 3 bases and the J segment 0 bases; nucleotides outside the gene matches: 7. CDR3 length equals 17 residues. CDR3 in DNA: TGTGCCAGTAGTATCAGACAGGGGGCGAAGCCTAACTATGGCTACACCTTC. It specifies CASSIRQGAKPNYGYTF.

CDR3 residues: CASSLERVPYEQYF. The CDR3 DNA sequence: TGCGCCAGCAGCTTGGAGCGGGTCCCCTACGAGCAGTACTTC. The chain employs TRBV5-1 and TRBJ2-7; weak D call: TRBD2 (6 bases). The V end lost 0 bases, the J end lost 2 bases, and 9 bases lay between the germline ends. This CDR3 is built from 14 residues. Germline V gives CDR1 SGHRS, CDR2 YFSETQ.

This chain links TRBV28 with TRBJ2-1; perhaps TRBD2 as D (5 bases). CDR1 is MDHEN and CDR2 is SYDVKM in the germline V gene. CDR3 length: 11 residues. V was shortened by 4 bases and J by 11 bases, with 9 bases between the two germline ends. The CDR3 is CASSSRGQQFF. Here the CDR3 DNA reads TGTGCCAGCAGTTCCCGGGGTCAGCAGTTCTTC.

The chain employs TRBV10-3 and TRBJ1-1, with a tentative D call TRBD1 (5 bases). The CDR3 length is 13 residues. Trimming took 4 bases from V and 5 from J, leaving 11 bases between them. Germline assignment: CDR1 ENHRY and CDR2 SYGVKD. The CDR3 here is CAISGMGGTEAFF. CDR3 DNA: TGTGCCATCAGTGGAATGGGGGGGACTGAAGCTTTCTTT.

This chain joins TRBV12-3 or TRBV12-4 and TRBJ1-1, with D unresolved. Trimming removed 8 bases from V and 1 base from J, with 5 bases in between. CDR3 length: 11 residues. As DNA, the CDR3 is TGTGCCAGCTTTACGAACACTGAAGCTTTCTTT. Its translation: CASFTNTEAFF.

The chain carries TRBV6-2 or TRBV6-3 and TRBJ2-3; D gene uncertain. The CDR3 totals 16 residues. The germline gives CDR1 MNHEY, CDR2 SVGEGT. Trimming removed 3 bases at V and 1 base at J, with 14 bases between. The CDR3 bases are TGTGCCAGCAGTTATGGCGAGTCCGCACGCACAGATACGCAGTATTTT. Translating it yields CASSYGESARTDTQYF.

There are a few counts of this clone. The rearrangement uses TRBV24-1 and TRBJ2-7; 12 bases are shared with TRBD1. This CDR3 comprises 16 residues. Trimming took 4 bases from V and 2 from J; bases not matched to a gene: 5. Germline V gives CDR1 KGHDR, CDR2 SFDVKD. As DNA, the CDR3 is TGTGCCACCAGTGAACCGGGGACAGGGGGCCCCTACGAGCAGTACTTC. This sequence encodes CATSEPGTGGPYEQYF.

This chain joins TRBV19 and TRBJ2-3; 10 nucleotides match TRBD1. The J segment lost 3 bases and the V segment lost 5 bases, leaving 11 bases of the junction unmatched. The germline CDR1 and CDR2 sequences are LNHDA and SQIVND (reference sequence). The CDR3 length is 17 residues. Here the CDR3 DNA reads TGTGCCAGTAGTGGAACCGGGACAGGGGCTTATACAGATACGCAGTATTTT. It encodes CASSGTGTGAYTDTQYF. The variable domain in full, completed from reference TRBV19 and TRBJ2-3, reads DGGITQSPKYLFRKEGQNVTLSCEQNLNHDAMYWYRQDPGQGLRLIYYSQIVNDFQKGDIAEGYSVSREKKESFPLTVTSAQKNPTAFYLCASSGTGTGAYTDTQYFGPGTRLTVL.

The CDR3 here is CATSRDIWERSYNEQFF. The CDR3 DNA reads TGTGCCACCAGCAGAGATATTTGGGAAAGGTCCTACAATGAGCAGTTCTTC. The chain uses TRBV15 and TRBJ2-1; D gene unclear. Germline-derived CDR1 and CDR2 are LNHNV and YYDKDF (reference sequence). Trimming took off 0 bases at V and 1 base at J, with 13 bases between the two ends. This CDR3 contains 17 residues.